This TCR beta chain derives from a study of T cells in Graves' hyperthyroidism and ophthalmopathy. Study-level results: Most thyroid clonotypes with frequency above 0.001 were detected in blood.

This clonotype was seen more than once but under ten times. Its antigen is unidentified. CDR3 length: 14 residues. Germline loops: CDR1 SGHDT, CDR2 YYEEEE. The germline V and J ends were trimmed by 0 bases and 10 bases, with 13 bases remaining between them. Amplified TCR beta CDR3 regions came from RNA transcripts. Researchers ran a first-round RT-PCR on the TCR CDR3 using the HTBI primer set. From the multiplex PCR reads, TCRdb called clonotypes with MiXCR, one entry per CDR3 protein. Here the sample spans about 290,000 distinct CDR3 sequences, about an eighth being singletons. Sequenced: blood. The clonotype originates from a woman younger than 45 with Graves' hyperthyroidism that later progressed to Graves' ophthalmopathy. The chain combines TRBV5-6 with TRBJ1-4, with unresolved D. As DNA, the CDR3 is TGTGCCAGCAGCTTGGCGGCATCTCATGGAAAACTGTTTTTT. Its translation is CASSLAASHGKLFF. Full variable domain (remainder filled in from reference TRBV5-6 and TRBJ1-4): DAGVTQSPTHLIKTRGQQVTLRCSPKSGHDTVSWYQQALGQGPQFIFQYYEEEERQRGNFPDRFSGHQFPNYSSELNVNALLLGDSALYLCASSLAASHGKLFFGSGTQLSVL.